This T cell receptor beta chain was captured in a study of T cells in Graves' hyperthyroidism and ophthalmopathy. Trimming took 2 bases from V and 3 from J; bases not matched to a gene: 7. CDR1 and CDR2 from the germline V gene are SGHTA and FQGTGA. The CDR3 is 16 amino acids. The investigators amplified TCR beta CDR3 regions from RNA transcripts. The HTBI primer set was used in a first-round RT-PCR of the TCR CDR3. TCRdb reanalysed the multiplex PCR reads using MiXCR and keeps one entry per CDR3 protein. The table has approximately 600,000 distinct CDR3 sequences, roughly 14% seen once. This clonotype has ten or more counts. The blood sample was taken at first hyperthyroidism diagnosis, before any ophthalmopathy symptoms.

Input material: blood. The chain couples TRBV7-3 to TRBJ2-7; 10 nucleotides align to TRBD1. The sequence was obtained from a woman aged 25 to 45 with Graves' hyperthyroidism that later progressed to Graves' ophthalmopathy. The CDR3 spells CASSLWIGTGDYEQYF. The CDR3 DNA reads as TGTGCCAGCAGCTTATGGATAGGGACAGGGGACTACGAGCAGTACTTC.